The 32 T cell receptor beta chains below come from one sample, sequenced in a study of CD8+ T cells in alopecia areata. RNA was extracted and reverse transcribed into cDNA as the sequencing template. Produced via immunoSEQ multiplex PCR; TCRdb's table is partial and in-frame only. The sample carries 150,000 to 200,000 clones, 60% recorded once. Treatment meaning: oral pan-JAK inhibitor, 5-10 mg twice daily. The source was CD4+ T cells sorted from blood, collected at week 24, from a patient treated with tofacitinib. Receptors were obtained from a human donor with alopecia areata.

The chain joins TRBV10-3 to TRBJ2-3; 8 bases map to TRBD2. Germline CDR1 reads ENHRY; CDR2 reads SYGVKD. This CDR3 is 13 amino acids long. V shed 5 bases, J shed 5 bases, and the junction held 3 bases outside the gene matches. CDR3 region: CAISSGGGDTQYF. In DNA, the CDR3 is TGTGCCATCAGTAGCGGGGGTGGAGATACGCAGTATTTT.

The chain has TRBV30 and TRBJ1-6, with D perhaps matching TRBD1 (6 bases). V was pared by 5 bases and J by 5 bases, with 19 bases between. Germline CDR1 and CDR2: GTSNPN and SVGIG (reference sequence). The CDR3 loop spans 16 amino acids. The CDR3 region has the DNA TGTGCCTGGTCCCTCGGGGGGGCGTCGAATAATTCACCCCTCCACTTT. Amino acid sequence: CAWSLGGASNNSPLHF.

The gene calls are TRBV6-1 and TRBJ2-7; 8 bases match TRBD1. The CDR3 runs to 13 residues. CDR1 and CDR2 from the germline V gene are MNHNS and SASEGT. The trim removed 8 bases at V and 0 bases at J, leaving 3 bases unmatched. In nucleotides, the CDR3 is TGTGCCAGCGACAGGGGTGCCTCCTACGAGCAGTACTTC. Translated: CASDRGASYEQYF.

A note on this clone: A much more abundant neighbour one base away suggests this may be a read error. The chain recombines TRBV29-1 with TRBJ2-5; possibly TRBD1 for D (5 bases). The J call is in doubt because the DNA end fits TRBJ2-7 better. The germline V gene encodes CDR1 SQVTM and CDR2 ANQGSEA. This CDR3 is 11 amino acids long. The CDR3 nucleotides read TGCAGCGTTGGACAGATCTACGAGCAGTACTTC. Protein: CSVGQIYEQYF.

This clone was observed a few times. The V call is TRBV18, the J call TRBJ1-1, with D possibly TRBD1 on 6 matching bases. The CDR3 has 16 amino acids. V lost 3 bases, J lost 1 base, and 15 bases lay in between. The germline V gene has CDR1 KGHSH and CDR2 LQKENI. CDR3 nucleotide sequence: TGTGCCAGCTCACCCATGGTTGGGGGCGCGAACACTGAAGCTTTCTTT. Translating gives CASSPMVGGANTEAFF. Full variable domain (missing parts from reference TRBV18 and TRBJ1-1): NAGVMQNPRHLVRRRGQEARLRCSPMKGHSHVYWYRQLPEEGLKFMVYLQKENIIDESGMPKERFSAEFPKEGPSILRIQQVVRGDSAAYFCASSPMVGGANTEAFFGQGTRLTVV.

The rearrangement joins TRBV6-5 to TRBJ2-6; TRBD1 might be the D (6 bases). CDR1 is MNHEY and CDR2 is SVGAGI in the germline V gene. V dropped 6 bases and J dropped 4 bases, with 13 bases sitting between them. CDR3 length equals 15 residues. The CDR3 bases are TGTGCCAGCAGCCGCAGGGGAGCGGGGGCCAACGTCCTGACTTTC. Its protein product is CASSRRGAGANVLTF.

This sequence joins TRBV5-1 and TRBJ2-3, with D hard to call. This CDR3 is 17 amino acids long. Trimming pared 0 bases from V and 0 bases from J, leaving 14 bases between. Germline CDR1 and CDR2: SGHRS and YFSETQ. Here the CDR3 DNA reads TGCGCCAGCAGCTTGGGGACGATCTTGTCTAGCACAGATACGCAGTATTTT. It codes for CASSLGTILSSTDTQYF.

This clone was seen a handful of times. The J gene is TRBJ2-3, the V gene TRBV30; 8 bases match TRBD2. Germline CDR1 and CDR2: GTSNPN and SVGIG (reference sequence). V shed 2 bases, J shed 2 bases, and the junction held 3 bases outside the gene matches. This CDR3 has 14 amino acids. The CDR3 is CAWSRLASTDTQYF. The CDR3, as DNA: TGTGCCTGGAGTCGACTAGCGTCCACAGATACGCAGTATTTT.

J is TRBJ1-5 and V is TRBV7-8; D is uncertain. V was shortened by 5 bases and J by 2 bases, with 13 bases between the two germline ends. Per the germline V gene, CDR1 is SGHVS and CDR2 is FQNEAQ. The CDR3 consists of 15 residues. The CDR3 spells CASSPLIGGNQPQHF. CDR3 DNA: TGTGCCAGCAGCCCTCTTATTGGTGGCAATCAGCCCCAGCATTTT.

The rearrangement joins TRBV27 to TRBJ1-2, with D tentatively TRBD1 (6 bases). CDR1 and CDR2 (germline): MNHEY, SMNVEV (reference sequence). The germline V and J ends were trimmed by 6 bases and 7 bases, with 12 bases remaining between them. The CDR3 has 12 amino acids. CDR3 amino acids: CASRDSDSGYTF. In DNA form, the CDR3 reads TGTGCCAGCAGGGACAGCGACTCTGGCTACACCTTC.

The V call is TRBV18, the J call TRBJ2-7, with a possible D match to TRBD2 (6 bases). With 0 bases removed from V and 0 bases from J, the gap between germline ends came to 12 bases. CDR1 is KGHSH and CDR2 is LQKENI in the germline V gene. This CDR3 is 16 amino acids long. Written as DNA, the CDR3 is TGTGCCAGCTCACCACCGGAGGGGCTTGGCTCCTACGAGCAGTACTTC. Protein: CASSPPEGLGSYEQYF.

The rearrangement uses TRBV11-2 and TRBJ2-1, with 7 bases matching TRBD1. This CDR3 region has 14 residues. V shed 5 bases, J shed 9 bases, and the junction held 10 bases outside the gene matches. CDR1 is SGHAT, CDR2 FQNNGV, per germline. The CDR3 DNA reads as TGTGCCAGCAGCCATCGGACAGGTGGGGGTGAGCAGTTCTTC. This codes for CASSHRTGGGEQFF. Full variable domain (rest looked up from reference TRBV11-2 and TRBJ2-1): EAGVAQSPRYKIIEKRQSVAFWCNPISGHATLYWYQQILGQGPKLLIQFQNNGVVDDSQLPKDRFSAERLKGVDSTLKIQPAKLEDSAVYLCASSHRTGGGEQFFGPGTRLTVL.

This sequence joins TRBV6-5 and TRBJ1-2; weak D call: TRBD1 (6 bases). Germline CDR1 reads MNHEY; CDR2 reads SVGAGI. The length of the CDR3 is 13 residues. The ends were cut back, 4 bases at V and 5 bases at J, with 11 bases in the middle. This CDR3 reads CASSSQGNYGYTF. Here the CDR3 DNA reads TGTGCCAGCAGTTCACAGGGAAATTATGGCTACACCTTC.

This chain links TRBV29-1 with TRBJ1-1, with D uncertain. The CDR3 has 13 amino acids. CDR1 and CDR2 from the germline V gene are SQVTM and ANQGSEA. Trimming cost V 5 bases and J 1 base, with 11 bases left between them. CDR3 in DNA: TGCAGCGTTCAATCCACGGCGAACACTGAAGCTTTCTTT. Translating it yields CSVQSTANTEAFF. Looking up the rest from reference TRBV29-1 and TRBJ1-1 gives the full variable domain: SAVISQKPSRDICQRGTSLTIQCQVDSQVTMMFWYRQQPGQSLTLIATANQGSEATYESGFVIDKFPISRPNLTFSTLTVSNMSPEDSSIYLCSVQSTANTEAFFGQGTRLTVV.

The DNA of the CDR3 is TGTGCCAGCAGCTCCCAGGGAGGGAATGAGCAGTTCTTC. Translated, it gives CASSSQGGNEQFF. The chain couples TRBV7-9 to TRBJ2-1; 7 nucleotides line up with TRBD2. J lost 7 bases, V lost 4 bases, and 4 bases had no gene match. CDR3 length: 13 residues. Germline CDR1 reads SEHNR; CDR2 reads FQNEAQ (reference sequence).

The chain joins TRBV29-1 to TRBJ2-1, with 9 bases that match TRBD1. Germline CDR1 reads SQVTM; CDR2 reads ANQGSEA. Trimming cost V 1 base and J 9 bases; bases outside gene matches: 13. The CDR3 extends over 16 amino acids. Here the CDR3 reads CSVEGLGTGIDSEQFF. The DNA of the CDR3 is TGCAGCGTTGAAGGCTTGGGGACAGGGATCGACAGTGAGCAGTTCTTC.

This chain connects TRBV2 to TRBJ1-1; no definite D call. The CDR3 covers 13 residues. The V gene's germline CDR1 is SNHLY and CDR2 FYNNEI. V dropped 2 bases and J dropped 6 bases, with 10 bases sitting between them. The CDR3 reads CASSERRLSEAFF. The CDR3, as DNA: TGTGCCAGCAGTGAAAGGAGACTTTCTGAAGCTTTCTTT.

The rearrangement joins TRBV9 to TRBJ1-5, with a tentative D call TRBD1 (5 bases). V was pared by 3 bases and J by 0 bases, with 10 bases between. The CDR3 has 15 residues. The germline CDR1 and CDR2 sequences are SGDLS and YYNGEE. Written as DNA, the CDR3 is TGTGCCAGCAGCGGAGGGGTGTCTAGCAATCAGCCCCAGCATTTT. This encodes CASSGGVSSNQPQHF.

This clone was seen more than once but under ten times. The CDR3 DNA reads as TGCAGCGTGGTCGACAGGGACTCCTACGAGCAGTACTTC. Encoded protein: CSVVDRDSYEQYF. This chain links TRBV29-1 with TRBJ2-7, with 7 positions matching TRBD1. This CDR3 comprises 13 residues. The germline V gene has CDR1 SQVTM and CDR2 ANQGSEA. The V segment lost 6 bases and the J segment 0 bases; nucleotides outside the gene matches: 5.

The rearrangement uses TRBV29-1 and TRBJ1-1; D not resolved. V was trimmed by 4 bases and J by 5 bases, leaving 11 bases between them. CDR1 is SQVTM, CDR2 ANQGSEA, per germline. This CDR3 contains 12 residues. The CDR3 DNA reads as TGCAGCGTTGCTGTTCGAGTAACTGAAGCTTTCTTT. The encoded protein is CSVAVRVTEAFF.

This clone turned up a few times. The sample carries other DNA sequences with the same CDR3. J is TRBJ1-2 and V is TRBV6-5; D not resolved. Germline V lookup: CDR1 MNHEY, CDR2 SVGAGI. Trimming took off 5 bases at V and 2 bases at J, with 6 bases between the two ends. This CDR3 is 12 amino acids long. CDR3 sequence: CASSGQNYGYTF. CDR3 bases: TGTGCCAGCAGTGGCCAGAACTATGGCTACACCTTC.

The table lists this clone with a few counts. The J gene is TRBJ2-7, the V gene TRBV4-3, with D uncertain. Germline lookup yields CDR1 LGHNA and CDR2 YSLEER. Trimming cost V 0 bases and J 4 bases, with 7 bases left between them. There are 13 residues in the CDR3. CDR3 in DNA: TGCGCCAGCAGCCAAGAGTTACTATACGAGCAGTACTTC. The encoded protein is CASSQELLYEQYF.

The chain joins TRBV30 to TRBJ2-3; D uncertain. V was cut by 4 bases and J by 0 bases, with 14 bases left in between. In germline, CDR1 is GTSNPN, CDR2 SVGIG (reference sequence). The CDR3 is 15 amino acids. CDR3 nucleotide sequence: TGTGCCTGGAACCGTTTTATCGCTAGCACAGATACGCAGTATTTT. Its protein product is CAWNRFIASTDTQYF.

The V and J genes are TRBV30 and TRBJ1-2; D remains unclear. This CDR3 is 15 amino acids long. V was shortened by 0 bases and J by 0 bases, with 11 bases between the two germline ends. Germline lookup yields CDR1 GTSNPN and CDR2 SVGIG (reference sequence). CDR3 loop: CAWSVVAGTNYGYTF. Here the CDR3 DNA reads TGTGCCTGGAGTGTAGTTGCCGGTACTAACTATGGCTACACCTTC.

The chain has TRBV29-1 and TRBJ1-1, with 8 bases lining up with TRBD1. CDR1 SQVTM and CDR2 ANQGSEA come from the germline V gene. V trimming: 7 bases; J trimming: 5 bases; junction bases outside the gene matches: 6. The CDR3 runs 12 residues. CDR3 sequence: CSGQGARTEAFF. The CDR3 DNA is TGCAGCGGGCAGGGGGCGCGGACTGAAGCTTTCTTT.

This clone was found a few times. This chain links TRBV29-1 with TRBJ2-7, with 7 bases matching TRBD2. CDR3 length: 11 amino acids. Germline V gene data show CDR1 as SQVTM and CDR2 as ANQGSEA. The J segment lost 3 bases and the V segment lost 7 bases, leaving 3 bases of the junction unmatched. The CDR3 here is CSGTGGYEQYF. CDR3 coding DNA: TGCAGCGGAACGGGGGGCTACGAGCAGTACTTC.

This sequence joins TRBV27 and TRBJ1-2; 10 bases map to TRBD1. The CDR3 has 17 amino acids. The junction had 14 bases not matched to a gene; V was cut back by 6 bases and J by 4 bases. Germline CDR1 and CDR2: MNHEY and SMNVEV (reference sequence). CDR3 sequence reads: CASRDHPKTGGSYGYTF. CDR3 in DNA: TGTGCCAGCAGGGATCACCCTAAGACAGGGGGCAGCTATGGCTACACCTTC.

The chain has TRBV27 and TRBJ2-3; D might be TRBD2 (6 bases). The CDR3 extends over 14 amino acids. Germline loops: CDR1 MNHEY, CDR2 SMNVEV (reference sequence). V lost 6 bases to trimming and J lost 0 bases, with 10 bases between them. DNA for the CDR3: TGTGCCAGCAGCGCGGGGCCCAGCACAGATACGCAGTATTTT. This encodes CASSAGPSTDTQYF.

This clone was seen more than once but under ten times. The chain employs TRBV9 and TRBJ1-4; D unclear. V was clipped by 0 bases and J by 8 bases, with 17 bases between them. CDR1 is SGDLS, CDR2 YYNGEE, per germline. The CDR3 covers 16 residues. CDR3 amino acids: CASSVGPGPEKEKLFF. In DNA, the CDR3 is TGTGCCAGCAGCGTAGGCCCGGGCCCCGAAAAGGAAAAACTGTTTTTT.

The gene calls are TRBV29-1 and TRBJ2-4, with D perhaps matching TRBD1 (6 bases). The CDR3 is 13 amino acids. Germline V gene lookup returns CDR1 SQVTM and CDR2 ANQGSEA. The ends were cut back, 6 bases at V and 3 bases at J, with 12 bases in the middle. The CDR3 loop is CSVEQGGKNIQYF. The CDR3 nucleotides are TGCAGCGTGGAACAGGGCGGCAAAAACATTCAGTACTTC.

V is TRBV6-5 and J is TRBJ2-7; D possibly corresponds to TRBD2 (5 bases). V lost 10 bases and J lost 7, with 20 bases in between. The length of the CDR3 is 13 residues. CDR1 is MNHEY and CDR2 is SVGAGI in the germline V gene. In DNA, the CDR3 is TGTGCCACCATGGACGGACTCAAGAGGGAGCAGTACTTC. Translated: CATMDGLKREQYF.

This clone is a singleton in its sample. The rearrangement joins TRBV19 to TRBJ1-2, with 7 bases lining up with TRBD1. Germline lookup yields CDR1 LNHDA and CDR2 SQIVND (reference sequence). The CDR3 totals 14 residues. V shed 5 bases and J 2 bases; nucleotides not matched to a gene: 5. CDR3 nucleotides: TGTGCCAGTAGTTCTCGACAGGGAAACTATGGCTACACCTTC. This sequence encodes CASSSRQGNYGYTF. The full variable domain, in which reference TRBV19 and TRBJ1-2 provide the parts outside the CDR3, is DGGITQSPKYLFRKEGQNVTLSCEQNLNHDAMYWYRQDPGQGLRLIYYSQIVNDFQKGDIAEGYSVSREKKESFPLTVTSAQKNPTAFYLCASSSRQGNYGYTFGSGTRLTVV.